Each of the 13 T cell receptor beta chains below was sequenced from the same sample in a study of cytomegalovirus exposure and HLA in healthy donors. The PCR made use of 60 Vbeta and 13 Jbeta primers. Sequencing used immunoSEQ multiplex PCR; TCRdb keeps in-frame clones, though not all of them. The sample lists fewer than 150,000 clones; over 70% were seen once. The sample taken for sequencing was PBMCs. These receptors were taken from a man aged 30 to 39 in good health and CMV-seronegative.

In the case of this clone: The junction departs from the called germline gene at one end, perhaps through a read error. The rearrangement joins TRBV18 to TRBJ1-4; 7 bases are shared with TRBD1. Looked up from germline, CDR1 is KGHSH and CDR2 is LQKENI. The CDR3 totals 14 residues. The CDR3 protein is CASFRDSSNEKLLF. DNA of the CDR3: TGTGCCAGCTTCCGGGACAGTTCTAATGAAAAACTGTTGTTT.

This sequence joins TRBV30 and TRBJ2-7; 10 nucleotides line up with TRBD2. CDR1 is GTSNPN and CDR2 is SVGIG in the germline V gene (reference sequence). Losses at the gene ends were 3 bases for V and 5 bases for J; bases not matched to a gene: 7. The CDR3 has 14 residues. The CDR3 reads CAWRTLAGGNEQYF. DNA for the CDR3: TGTGCCTGGAGGACATTAGCGGGGGGAAACGAGCAGTACTTC.

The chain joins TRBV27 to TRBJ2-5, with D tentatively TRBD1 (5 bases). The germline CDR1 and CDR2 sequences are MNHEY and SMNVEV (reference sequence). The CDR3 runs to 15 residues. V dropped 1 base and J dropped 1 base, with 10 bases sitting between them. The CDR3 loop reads CASSLWGSLQETQYF. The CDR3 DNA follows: TGTGCCAGCAGTTTATGGGGCAGCCTCCAAGAGACCCAGTACTTC.

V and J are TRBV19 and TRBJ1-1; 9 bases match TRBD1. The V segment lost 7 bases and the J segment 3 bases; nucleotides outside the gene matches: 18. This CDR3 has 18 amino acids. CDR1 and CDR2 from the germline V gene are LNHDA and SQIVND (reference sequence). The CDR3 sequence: CASTGTGYLLNVDTEAFF. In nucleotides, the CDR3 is TGTGCCAGTACCGGGACAGGGTATCTTTTGAATGTCGACACTGAAGCTTTCTTT.

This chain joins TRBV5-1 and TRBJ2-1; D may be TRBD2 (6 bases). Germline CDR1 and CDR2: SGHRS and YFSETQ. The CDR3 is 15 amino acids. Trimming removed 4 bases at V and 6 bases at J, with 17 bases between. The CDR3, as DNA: TGCGCCAGCAGCGCAGGACTACCAACTGGCAATGAGCAGTTCTTC. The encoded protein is CASSAGLPTGNEQFF.

The DNA of the CDR3 is TGTGCCAGTAGTCCAGGTATTCATTACGAGCAGTACTTC. Protein: CASSPGIHYEQYF. The chain has TRBV19 and TRBJ2-7; D gene ambiguous. Trimming pared 5 bases from V and 4 bases from J, leaving 12 bases between. From germline, CDR1 is LNHDA and CDR2 SQIVND (reference sequence). There are 13 residues in the CDR3.

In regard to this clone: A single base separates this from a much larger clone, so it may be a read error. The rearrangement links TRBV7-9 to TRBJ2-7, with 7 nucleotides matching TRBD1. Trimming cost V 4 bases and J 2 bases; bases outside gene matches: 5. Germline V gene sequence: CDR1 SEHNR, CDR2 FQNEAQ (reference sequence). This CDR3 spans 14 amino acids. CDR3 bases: TGTGCCAGCAGCTCGACAGGGCTAACCTACGAGCAGTACTTC. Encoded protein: CASSSTGLTYEQYF.

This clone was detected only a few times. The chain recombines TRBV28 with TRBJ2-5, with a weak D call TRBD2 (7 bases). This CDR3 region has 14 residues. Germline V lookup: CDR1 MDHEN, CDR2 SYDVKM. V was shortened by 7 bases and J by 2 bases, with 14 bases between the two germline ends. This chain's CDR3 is CASITGGAQETQYF. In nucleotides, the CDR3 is TGTGCCAGCATTACGGGGGGCGCGCAAGAGACCCAGTACTTC. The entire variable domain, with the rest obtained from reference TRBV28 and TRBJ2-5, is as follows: DVKVTQSSRYLVKRTGEKVFLECVQDMDHENMFWYRQDPGLGLRLIYFSYDVKMKEKGDIPEGYSVSREKKERFSLILESASTNQTSMYLCASITGGAQETQYFGPGTRLLVL.

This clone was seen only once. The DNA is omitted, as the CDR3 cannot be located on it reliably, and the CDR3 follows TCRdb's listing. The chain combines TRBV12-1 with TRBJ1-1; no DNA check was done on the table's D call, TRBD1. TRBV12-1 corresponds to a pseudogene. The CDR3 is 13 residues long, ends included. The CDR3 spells CASSFGQGTEAFF.

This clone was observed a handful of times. CDR3 DNA sequence: TGTGCCAGCAGCAGGGGGGAGAACTATGGCTACACCTTC. Amino acid sequence: CASSRGENYGYTF. The chain links TRBV6-5 to TRBJ1-2, with 7 bases fitting TRBD1. CDR1 and CDR2 from the germline V gene are MNHEY and SVGAGI. CDR3 length: 13 residues. With V trimmed by 6 bases and J by 2 bases, 3 bases remained unmatched.

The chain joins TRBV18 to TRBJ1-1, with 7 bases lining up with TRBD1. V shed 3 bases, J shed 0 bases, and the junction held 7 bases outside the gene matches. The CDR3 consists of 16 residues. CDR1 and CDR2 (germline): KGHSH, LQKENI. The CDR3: CASSPGWGQLNTEAFF. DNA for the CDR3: TGTGCCAGCTCACCTGGCTGGGGACAGTTGAACACTGAAGCTTTCTTT.

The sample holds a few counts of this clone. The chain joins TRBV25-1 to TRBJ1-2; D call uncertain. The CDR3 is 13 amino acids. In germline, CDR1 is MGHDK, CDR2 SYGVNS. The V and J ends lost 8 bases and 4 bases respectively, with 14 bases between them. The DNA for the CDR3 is TGTGCCAGCTGTCCCGGGGTTAGCTATGGCTACACCTTC. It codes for CASCPGVSYGYTF.

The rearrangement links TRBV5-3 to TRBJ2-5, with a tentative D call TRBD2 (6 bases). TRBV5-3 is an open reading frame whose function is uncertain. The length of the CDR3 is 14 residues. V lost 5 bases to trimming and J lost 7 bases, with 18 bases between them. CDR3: CARRNIGGIGTQYF. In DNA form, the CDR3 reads TGTGCCAGAAGGAATATTGGGGGGATTGGGACCCAGTACTTC.